A single sample is the source of the 12 T cell receptor beta chains below, sequenced in a study of blood T cell repertoires in COVID-19. The method was immunoSEQ multiplex PCR; TCRdb's version includes in-frame clones alone and lacks a portion of them. The repertoire has just under 75,000 clones, approximately 88% of them found once; the top ten carry around 2.3%. The specimen was peripheral blood. The source of these receptors is a man older than 75 with active or convalescent COVID-19.

The chain has TRBV4-1 and TRBJ1-5; 9 positions match TRBD1. The CDR3 is made up of 16 amino acids. Germline assignment: CDR1 MGHRA and CDR2 YSYEKL. With V trimmed by 2 bases and J by 11 bases, 13 bases remained unmatched. In DNA, the CDR3 is TGCGCCAGCAGCCAAATCCCGGGACAGGGTCGGAGGGCCCAGCATTTT. It specifies CASSQIPGQGRRAQHF.

DNA of the CDR3: TGTGCCAGCAGTGAACAGGGGGGCAGTGGCTACACCTTC. The encoded protein is CASSEQGGSGYTF. The rearrangement joins TRBV6-1 to TRBJ1-2, with TRBD1 matching 7 bases. CDR1 MNHNS and CDR2 SASEGT come from the germline V gene. Losses at the gene ends were 2 bases for V and 7 bases for J; bases not matched to a gene: 4. This CDR3 contains 13 residues.

A few counts support this clone. The CDR3 DNA reads as TGTGCCAGCAGTGACGGCGGTTTGAGCCAAGAGACCCAGTACTTC. Protein: CASSDGGLSQETQYF. This chain uses TRBV2 with TRBJ2-5, with D uncertain. The V end lost 3 bases, the J end lost 1 base, and 12 bases lay between the germline ends. Germline CDR1 reads SNHLY; CDR2 reads FYNNEI. The CDR3 contains 15 residues.

The chain joins TRBV19 to TRBJ1-1; 12 positions match TRBD1. Germline V gene data show CDR1 as LNHDA and CDR2 as SQIVND (reference sequence). The CDR3 sequence is 16 residues long. V was clipped by 9 bases and J by 4 bases; unmatched bases: 12. CDR3 amino acids: CARPRKGQGAVTEAFF. Here the CDR3 DNA reads TGTGCCAGACCTCGGAAGGGACAGGGGGCCGTCACTGAAGCTTTCTTT.

Only one count was recorded for this clone. This rearrangement joins TRBV5-1 to TRBJ2-2, with 8 bases fitting TRBD1. The V gene end was trimmed by 4 bases and the J gene end by 1 base; junction bases not matched to a gene: 3. The length of the CDR3 is 15 residues. CDR1 and CDR2 from the germline V gene are SGHRS and YFSETQ. CDR3 sequence reads: CASSLDRGNTGELFF. CDR3 nucleotides: TGCGCCAGCAGCCTCGACAGGGGGAACACCGGGGAGCTGTTTTTT.

The chain combines TRBV5-6 with TRBJ1-2; D gene unclear. The CDR3 contains 15 residues. The V end lost 4 bases, the J end lost 6 bases, and 19 bases lay between the germline ends. The germline V gene has CDR1 SGHDT and CDR2 YYEEEE. The CDR3 sequence: CASSLLSGNRNGYTF. Written as DNA, the CDR3 is TGTGCCAGCAGCCTACTATCGGGAAACAGAAATGGCTACACCTTC.

J is TRBJ1-5 and V is TRBV6-5; 8 bases match TRBD1. The germline V gene encodes CDR1 MNHEY and CDR2 SVGAGI. V was pared by 6 bases and J by 2 bases, with 6 bases of the junction left unmatched. This CDR3 comprises 15 residues. The CDR3 bases are TGTGCCAGCAGACCTACAGGGGGACGCAATCAGCCCCAGCATTTT. Translating gives CASRPTGGRNQPQHF.

This sequence joins TRBV6-1 and TRBJ2-5; TRBD2 matches at 10 bases. This CDR3 region has 16 residues. Germline V gives CDR1 MNHNS, CDR2 SASEGT. J gave up 6 bases and V 4 bases, and 11 bases lay outside the gene matches. The chain's CDR3 is CASSVLAGEPQQTQYF. DNA for the CDR3: TGTGCCAGCAGTGTTCTAGCGGGGGAGCCACAGCAGACCCAGTACTTC.

The J gene is TRBJ1-6, the V gene TRBV5-4, with 8 bases identical to TRBD1. The CDR3 sequence is 16 residues long. Germline V gene sequence: CDR1 SGHNT, CDR2 YYREEE (reference sequence). After removal of 3 bases from V and 8 bases from J, the junction contained 10 bases not matched to a gene. The chain's CDR3 is CASSSPAGTGDSPLHF. In DNA, the CDR3 is TGTGCCAGCAGCTCACCTGCCGGGACAGGAGATTCACCCCTCCACTTT.

This clone was detected a few times. This sequence joins TRBV6-2 or TRBV6-3 and TRBJ1-1; 10 nucleotides match TRBD1. The V gene end was trimmed by 4 bases and the J gene end by 1 base; junction bases not matched to a gene: 0. This CDR3 spans 14 amino acids. Germline V gene sequence: CDR1 MNHEY, CDR2 SVGEGT. The CDR3 sequence: CASSWTGGNTEAFF. CDR3 in DNA: TGTGCCAGCAGTTGGACAGGGGGGAACACTGAAGCTTTCTTT.

The chain recombines TRBV18 with TRBJ1-2, with D unresolved. V lost 2 bases and J 2 bases, leaving 6 bases between the germline ends. Germline V lookup: CDR1 KGHSH, CDR2 LQKENI. The CDR3 is made up of 13 amino acids. The CDR3 sequence: CASSPDGNYGYTF. In nucleotides, the CDR3 is TGTGCCAGCTCACCAGACGGGAACTATGGCTACACCTTC.

This rearrangement joins TRBV7-2 to TRBJ2-5; 9 bases agree with TRBD2. Germline V gene data show CDR1 as SGHTA and CDR2 as FQGNSA. Unmatched junction bases numbered 5, after V lost 1 base and J lost 5 bases. There are 15 residues in the CDR3. CDR3 sequence: CASSLVVAGDETQYF. The CDR3 DNA reads as TGTGCCAGCAGCTTAGTCGTAGCGGGAGATGAGACCCAGTACTTC.